The 13 T cell receptor beta chains in this list originate from one sample, sequenced in a study of OX40 agonist ivuxolimab in advanced cancers. Libraries were prepared through the immunoSEQ multiplex PCR assay. Imported from immuneACCESS, the table was reduced by TCRdb to in-frame sequences with V and J called. These copies leave out some clones; in studies compared against another copy, an unresolved V gene accounts for under half, and the cause of the remainder is not known. This sample is represented by 30,000 to 45,000 clones; approximately 80% of them were singletons. Clones ranked in the top ten supply over 20% of the sample. Source: CD4+ or CD8+ T cells sorted from blood, taken in a trial of the OX40 agonist ivuxolimab. The receptors derive from an adult with an advanced solid tumor such as melanoma, head and neck, liver or kidney cancer.

The V and J genes are TRBV9 and TRBJ1-6; possibly TRBD1 for D (5 bases). The CDR3 totals 15 residues. Between the trimmed V and J ends, which lost 0 bases and 7 bases, there was a span of 11 bases. Germline values: CDR1 SGDLS, CDR2 YYNGEE. The CDR3 here is CASSVGWGLNSPLHF. CDR3 DNA: TGTGCCAGCAGCGTAGGTTGGGGACTAAATTCACCCCTCCACTTT.

This rearrangement joins TRBV7-9 to TRBJ2-3; no definite D call. Trimming took 4 bases from V and 4 from J, leaving 12 bases between them. This CDR3 spans 14 amino acids. CDR1 SEHNR and CDR2 FQNEAQ come from the germline V gene (reference sequence). Here the CDR3 DNA reads TGTGCCAGCAGCTCCTCTCAGGACCCAGATACGCAGTATTTT. Translated, it gives CASSSSQDPDTQYF.

The V and J genes are TRBV21-1 and TRBJ2-7; TRBD1 is taken as the D call from the table, unchecked against the DNA. TRBV21-1 is reported as a pseudogene. The CDR3 totals 14 residues. In DNA, the CDR3 is TGTGCCAGCAGCCGACGGGCAGGGGACTACGAGCAGTACTTC. It codes for CASSRRAGDYEQYF.

V usage is TRBV29-1 and J usage is TRBJ2-1; no clear D. The CDR3 totals 12 residues. Trimming shortened V by 2 bases and J by 8 bases, and 10 bases separated the two germline ends. CDR1 is SQVTM, CDR2 ANQGSEA, per germline. The CDR3 sequence is CSVEIQIYEQFF. CDR3 nucleotide sequence: TGCAGCGTTGAAATCCAGATCTATGAGCAGTTCTTC.

The chain has TRBV9 and TRBJ2-3, with D perhaps TRBD1 or TRBD2 (5 bases each). CDR1 is SGDLS, CDR2 YYNGEE, per germline. V was clipped by 0 bases and J by 2 bases, with 7 bases between them. This CDR3 has 14 residues. DNA of the CDR3: TGTGCCAGCAGCGTAGCAGGGACCACAGATACGCAGTATTTT. Amino acids: CASSVAGTTDTQYF.

This clone occurred a few times. The chain uses TRBV6-5 and TRBJ2-3; 7 bases align to TRBD2. Per the germline V gene, CDR1 is MNHEY and CDR2 is SVGAGI. This CDR3 region has 15 residues. J was trimmed by 1 base and V by 8 bases; bases with no gene match: 9. The CDR3 sequence is CASHPGGRGTDTQYF. CDR3 coding DNA: TGTGCCAGCCACCCCGGCGGGAGAGGCACAGATACGCAGTATTTT.

The V call is TRBV4-1, the J call TRBJ2-7; D tentatively reads TRBD1 or TRBD2 (6 bases each). V lost 1 base and J 2 bases, leaving 15 bases between the germline ends. The length of the CDR3 is 16 residues. Germline loops: CDR1 MGHRA, CDR2 YSYEKL. The CDR3 DNA follows: TGCGCCAGCAGCCAAGTAAGTCTCGGGGGCACCTACGAGCAGTACTTC. Protein sequence: CASSQVSLGGTYEQYF.

The chain employs TRBV28 and TRBJ2-2; the match to TRBD2 covers 11 bases. The CDR3 runs 16 residues. The V gene end was trimmed by 5 bases and the J gene end by 5 bases; junction bases not matched to a gene: 7. Germline assignment: CDR1 MDHEN and CDR2 SYDVKM. CDR3 DNA: TGTGCCAGCAGTAGCCCCGGGACTAGCGGTACCGGGGAGCTGTTTTTT. Translation gives CASSSPGTSGTGELFF.

This clone was seen a few times. The chain has TRBV7-8 and TRBJ2-3, with D unresolved. The CDR3 length is 16 residues. Trimming stripped 1 base from V and 1 base from J, with 12 bases between. CDR1 SGHVS and CDR2 FQNEAQ come from the germline V gene. The CDR3 is CASSLEAYRGTDTQYF. CDR3 bases: TGTGCCAGCAGCTTAGAAGCGTACAGAGGCACAGATACGCAGTATTTT. The whole variable domain, filled in from reference TRBV7-8 and TRBJ2-3, reads GAGVSQSPRYKVAKRGQDVALRCDPISGHVSLFWYQQALGQGPEFLTYFQNEAQLDKSGLPSDRFFAERPEGSVSTLKIQRTQQEDSAVYLCASSLEAYRGTDTQYFGPGTRLTVL.

This clone has only a few counts. The V gene is TRBV27, the J gene TRBJ2-7; D gene unclear. Germline loops: CDR1 MNHEY, CDR2 SMNVEV (reference sequence). This CDR3 is 14 amino acids long. Trimming cost V 5 bases and J 2 bases, with 13 bases left between them. In nucleotides, the CDR3 is TGTGCCAGCAGTCCCGGTGCAGATCCCTACGAGCAGTACTTC. It yields the protein CASSPGADPYEQYF.

V gene TRBV6-1 combines with J gene TRBJ2-7, with TRBD1 matching 8 bases. The V and J ends lost 0 bases and 5 bases, in that order; junction bases with no gene match: 6. Germline V gene lookup returns CDR1 MNHNS and CDR2 SASEGT. This CDR3 is 15 amino acids long. CDR3 sequence reads: CASSEARGTGDEQYF. The CDR3 region has the DNA TGTGCCAGCAGTGAAGCGCGCGGGACAGGAGACGAGCAGTACTTC.

V gene TRBV27 combines with J gene TRBJ2-4; 7 bases align to TRBD2. From germline, CDR1 is MNHEY and CDR2 SMNVEV (reference sequence). The length of the CDR3 is 13 residues. The J segment lost 9 bases and the V segment lost 2 bases, leaving 4 bases of the junction unmatched. CDR3 in amino acids: CASSLGTNSIQYF. DNA for the CDR3: TGTGCCAGCAGTTTAGGGACTAACAGCATTCAGTACTTC.

This clone was observed a handful of times. The chain is built from TRBV5-1 and TRBJ2-1, with D perhaps assigned TRBD1 or TRBD2 (5 bases each). CDR1 is SGHRS, CDR2 YFSETQ, per germline. This CDR3 has 13 residues. The V and J ends lost 5 bases and 6 bases respectively, with 12 bases between them. This chain's CDR3 is CASSEGPPNEQFF. CDR3 nucleotides: TGCGCCAGCAGTGAGGGGCCCCCCAATGAGCAGTTCTTC.